Following are 18 T cell receptor beta chains from one sample sequenced in a study of T cell responses to AZD1222 COVID-19 vaccine. Sequencing used immunoSEQ multiplex PCR; TCRdb keeps in-frame clones, though not all of them. The sample contains about 55,000 clones, about four fifths of which appear only once. Sequences were derived from peripheral blood, sampled on day 0 of AZD1222 vaccination. The receptors here all came from an adult in good health.

The CDR3 region is CAWRQGWAEAFF. In DNA form, the CDR3 reads TGTGCCTGGAGACAGGGTTGGGCTGAAGCTTTCTTT. The chain links TRBV30 to TRBJ1-1; tentative D call: TRBD1 (6 bases). Trimming took 3 bases from V and 6 from J, leaving 11 bases between them. The germline V gene encodes CDR1 GTSNPN and CDR2 SVGIG (reference sequence). This CDR3 spans 12 amino acids.

This clone was counted between two and nine times. This same CDR3 is encoded by further DNA sequences in the sample. The V gene is TRBV7-2, the J gene TRBJ1-5; 8 bases line up with TRBD1. Germline V CDR1 and CDR2: SGHTA, FQGNSA. This CDR3 has 14 amino acids. V shed 5 bases and J 4 bases; nucleotides not matched to a gene: 4. The CDR3 nucleotides read TGTGCCAGCAGCCCCAGACAGGGGAATCAGCCCCAGCATTTT. This translates into CASSPRQGNQPQHF.

V and J are TRBV6-5 and TRBJ1-1; possible D gene TRBD1, 5 bases. The CDR3 loop spans 13 amino acids. Germline V gives CDR1 MNHEY, CDR2 SVGAGI. V lost 3 bases, J lost 4 bases, and 9 bases lay in between. CDR3 region: CASSYWDSTEAFF. CDR3 nucleotides: TGTGCCAGCAGTTATTGGGACTCCACTGAAGCTTTCTTT.

The chain is built from TRBV11-2 and TRBJ1-5, with TRBD1 as a possible D gene (6 bases). Germline CDR1 and CDR2: SGHAT and FQNNGV. V lost 0 bases and J 7 bases, leaving 13 bases between the germline ends. The CDR3 spans 15 residues. The CDR3 bases are TGTGCCAGCAGCTTAGAGGCAGGGAGGGGGCAGCCCCAGCATTTT. Translation: CASSLEAGRGQPQHF. Variable domain in full (rest from reference TRBV11-2 and TRBJ1-5): EAGVAQSPRYKIIEKRQSVAFWCNPISGHATLYWYQQILGQGPKLLIQFQNNGVVDDSQLPKDRFSAERLKGVDSTLKIQPAKLEDSAVYLCASSLEAGRGQPQHFGDGTRLSIL.

The J gene is TRBJ1-4, the V gene TRBV7-9; D is unresolved. Germline V gene data show CDR1 as SEHNR and CDR2 as FQNEAQ (reference sequence). There are 15 residues in the CDR3. V shed 5 bases and J shed 6 bases, with 16 bases lying between them. Here the CDR3 DNA reads TGTGCCAGCAGCCTATCGGCGGGGAGGGATGAAAAACTGTTTTTT. This sequence encodes CASSLSAGRDEKLFF.

This clone has just a few counts. This rearrangement joins TRBV24-1 to TRBJ2-2, with 9 bases identical to TRBD1. This CDR3 region has 14 residues. V was clipped by 7 bases and J by 4 bases; unmatched bases: 3. Germline loops: CDR1 KGHDR, CDR2 SFDVKD. The CDR3 sequence is CATRGQGSTGELFF. The CDR3 DNA follows: TGTGCCACCAGGGGACAGGGTAGCACCGGGGAGCTGTTTTTT.

This chain joins TRBV29-1 and TRBJ2-7; D not certain. Trimming pared 7 bases from V and 1 base from J, leaving 14 bases between. Germline V gene lookup returns CDR1 SQVTM and CDR2 ANQGSEA. The CDR3 sequence is 13 residues long. The CDR3, as DNA: TGCAGCGCCCGCCCGTCGACTTCCTACGAGCAGTACTTC. This encodes CSARPSTSYEQYF.

This clone was detected once. The chain carries TRBV7-2 and TRBJ1-5; a weak D match, TRBD1 (6 bases). Germline V lookup: CDR1 SGHTA, CDR2 FQGNSA. The CDR3 totals 15 residues. V dropped 4 bases and J dropped 1 base, with 11 bases sitting between them. The CDR3 here is CASSSGHQSNQPQHF. The CDR3 DNA reads as TGTGCCAGCAGCTCGGGACACCAAAGCAATCAGCCCCAGCATTTT.

V usage is TRBV2 and J usage is TRBJ1-2, with a possible D match to TRBD1 (6 bases). Germline CDR1 is SNHLY and CDR2 is FYNNEI. With 3 bases removed from V and 3 bases from J, the gap between germline ends came to 11 bases. CDR3 length equals 14 residues. The CDR3 DNA sequence: TGTGCCAGCAGTGAGGCAGGGGCCTACTATGGCTACACCTTC. Translated, it gives CASSEAGAYYGYTF. The full variable domain, rest sourced from reference TRBV2 and TRBJ1-2, is EPEVTQTPSHQVTQMGQEVILRCVPISNHLYFYWYRQILGQKVEFLVSFYNNEISEKSEIFDDQFSVERPDGSNFTLKIRSTKLEDSAMYFCASSEAGAYYGYTFGSGTRLTVV.

The chain uses TRBV14 and TRBJ1-2, with TRBD1 matching 7 bases. CDR1 is SGHDN and CDR2 is FVKESK in the germline V gene. V gave up 1 base and J gave up 4 bases; unmatched junction bases: 12. The length of the CDR3 is 17 residues. This CDR3 reads CASSQGGSQTGSYGYTF. CDR3 DNA: TGTGCCAGCAGCCAAGGCGGAAGTCAGACAGGGAGCTATGGCTACACCTTC.

The chain combines TRBV11-2 with TRBJ1-2; D is ambiguous. From germline, CDR1 is SGHAT and CDR2 FQNNGV. The CDR3 sequence is 14 residues long. Trimming left V 2 bases short and J 6 bases short, with 13 bases between. The CDR3 loop is CASSLTIDENGYTF. Here the CDR3 DNA reads TGTGCCAGCAGCTTAACCATAGATGAAAATGGCTACACCTTC.

V usage is TRBV6-5 and J usage is TRBJ1-5; TRBD1 is a possible D gene (6 bases). The CDR3 is 15 residues long. The ends were cut back, 7 bases at V and 2 bases at J, with 15 bases in the middle. Germline CDR1 is MNHEY and CDR2 is SVGAGI. The CDR3 spells CASTPAGGGNQPQHF. Here the CDR3 DNA reads TGTGCCAGCACCCCCGCTGGGGGCGGCAATCAGCCCCAGCATTTT.

V usage is TRBV3-1 (or the pseudogene TRBV3-2) and J usage is TRBJ1-6; D gene ambiguous. CDR3 length: 16 residues. The germline V gene encodes CDR1 LGHDT and CDR2 YNNKEL (reference sequence). Deletions cut 0 bases from V and 7 bases from J, with 13 bases between. This chain's CDR3 is CASSQDFSPLNSPLHF. The CDR3 DNA reads as TGTGCCAGCAGCCAAGATTTCTCCCCGTTAAATTCACCCCTCCACTTT.

The chain recombines TRBV5-6 with TRBJ1-5; tentative D call: TRBD1 (5 bases). Germline V gene data show CDR1 as SGHDT and CDR2 as YYEEEE. Trimming left V 0 bases short and J 8 bases short, with 12 bases between. This CDR3 has 14 amino acids. CDR3 sequence: CASSLGQGLEPQHF. The DNA of the CDR3 is TGTGCCAGCAGCTTGGGGCAGGGTCTGGAGCCCCAGCATTTT.

This chain uses TRBV12-3 or TRBV12-4 with TRBJ1-6; the D is unclear. The CDR3 contains 13 residues. The ends were cut back, 7 bases at V and 8 bases at J, with 12 bases in the middle. In nucleotides, the CDR3 is TGTGCCAGCACCCCGGTGAGGCATTCACCCCTCCACTTT. It is translated as CASTPVRHSPLHF.

The table lists this clone with a few counts. V usage is TRBV18 and J usage is TRBJ2-7; D uncertain. The ends were cut back, 5 bases at V and 0 bases at J, with 5 bases in the middle. The CDR3 has 12 residues. Looked up from germline, CDR1 is KGHSH and CDR2 is LQKENI. In DNA, the CDR3 is TGTGCCAGCTCATCCGGCTCCTACGAGCAGTACTTC. Amino acid sequence: CASSSGSYEQYF.

This clone was picked up one time. V is TRBV11-3 and J is TRBJ2-1; 7 bases are shared with TRBD2. V trimming: 0 bases; J trimming: 7 bases; junction bases outside the gene matches: 12. Germline V CDR1 and CDR2: SGHNT, YENEEA. The CDR3 is made up of 17 amino acids. The CDR3 protein is CASSLELLGGSGNEQFF. CDR3 bases: TGTGCCAGCAGCTTAGAACTTTTAGGCGGGAGCGGGAATGAGCAGTTCTTC.

The V gene is TRBV5-1, the J gene TRBJ1-3; no clear D. The CDR3 totals 16 residues. Germline V gene data show CDR1 as SGHRS and CDR2 as YFSETQ. Trimming shortened V by 6 bases and J by 0 bases, and 16 bases separated the two germline ends. The CDR3 bases are TGCGCCAGCACCTCGATCCCGGATAACTCTGGAAACACCATATATTTT. Its protein product is CASTSIPDNSGNTIYF.